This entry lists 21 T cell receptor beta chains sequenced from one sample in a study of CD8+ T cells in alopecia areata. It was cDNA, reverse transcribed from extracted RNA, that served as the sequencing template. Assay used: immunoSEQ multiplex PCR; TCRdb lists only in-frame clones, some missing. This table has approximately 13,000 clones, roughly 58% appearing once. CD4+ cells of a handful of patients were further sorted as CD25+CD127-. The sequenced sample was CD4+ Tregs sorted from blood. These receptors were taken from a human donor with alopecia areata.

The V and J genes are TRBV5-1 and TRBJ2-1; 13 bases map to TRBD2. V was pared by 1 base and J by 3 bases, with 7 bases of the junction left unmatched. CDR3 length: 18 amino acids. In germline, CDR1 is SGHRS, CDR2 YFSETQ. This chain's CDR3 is CASSLWTSGRPNYNEQFF. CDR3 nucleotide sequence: TGCGCCAGCAGCTTGTGGACTAGCGGGAGACCAAACTACAATGAGCAGTTCTTC. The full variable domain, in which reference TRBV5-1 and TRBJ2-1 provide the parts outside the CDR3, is KAGVTQTPRYLIKTRGQQVTLSCSPISGHRSVSWYQQTPGQGLQFLFEYFSETQRNKGNFPGRFSGRQFSNSRSEMNVSTLELGDSALYLCASSLWTSGRPNYNEQFFGPGTRLTVL.

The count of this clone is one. The DNA for the CDR3 is TGTGCCAGCAGTGAAGACCTGGCGACAGGGTCTGGCATTCAGTACTTC. Encoded protein: CASSEDLATGSGIQYF. This chain links TRBV6-1 with TRBJ2-4, with TRBD1 matching 7 bases. From germline, CDR1 is MNHNS and CDR2 SASEGT. This CDR3 has 16 residues. V lost 1 base, J lost 9 bases, and 12 bases stayed unmatched.

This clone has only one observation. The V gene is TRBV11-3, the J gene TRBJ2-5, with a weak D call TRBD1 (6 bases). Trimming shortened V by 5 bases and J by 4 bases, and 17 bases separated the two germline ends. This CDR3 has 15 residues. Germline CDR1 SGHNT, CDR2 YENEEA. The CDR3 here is CASSNYRVSPETQYF. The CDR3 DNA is TGTGCCAGCAGCAATTACAGGGTCTCGCCAGAGACCCAGTACTTC.

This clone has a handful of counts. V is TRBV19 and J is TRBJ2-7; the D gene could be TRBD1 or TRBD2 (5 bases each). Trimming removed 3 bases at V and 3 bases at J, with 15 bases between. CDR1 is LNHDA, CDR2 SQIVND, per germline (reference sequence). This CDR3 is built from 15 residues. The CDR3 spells CASSINPGAHYEQYF. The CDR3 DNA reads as TGTGCCAGTAGTATTAACCCCGGGGCCCACTACGAGCAGTACTTC.

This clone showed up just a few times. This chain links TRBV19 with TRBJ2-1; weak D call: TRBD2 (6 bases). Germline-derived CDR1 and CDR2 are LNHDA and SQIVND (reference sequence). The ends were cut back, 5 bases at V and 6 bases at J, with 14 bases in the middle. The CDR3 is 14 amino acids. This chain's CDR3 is CASSRAWRANEQFF. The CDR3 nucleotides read TGTGCCAGTAGTCGAGCCTGGAGGGCCAATGAGCAGTTCTTC. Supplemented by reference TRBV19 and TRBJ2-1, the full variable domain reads DGGITQSPKYLFRKEGQNVTLSCEQNLNHDAMYWYRQDPGQGLRLIYYSQIVNDFQKGDIAEGYSVSREKKESFPLTVTSAQKNPTAFYLCASSRAWRANEQFFGPGTRLTVL.

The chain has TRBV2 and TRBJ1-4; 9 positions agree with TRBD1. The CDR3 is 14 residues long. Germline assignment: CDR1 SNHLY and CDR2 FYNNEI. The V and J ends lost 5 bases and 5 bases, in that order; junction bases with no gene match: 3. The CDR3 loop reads CASSTGGPNEKLFF. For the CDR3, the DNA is TGTGCCAGCAGTACAGGGGGCCCCAATGAAAAACTGTTTTTT.

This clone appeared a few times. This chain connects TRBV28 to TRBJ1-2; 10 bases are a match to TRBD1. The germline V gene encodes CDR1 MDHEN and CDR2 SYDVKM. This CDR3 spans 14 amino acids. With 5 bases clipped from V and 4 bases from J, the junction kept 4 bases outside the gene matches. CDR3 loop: CASSTDRGTYGYTF. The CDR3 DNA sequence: TGTGCCAGCAGTACGGACAGGGGGACCTATGGCTACACCTTC.

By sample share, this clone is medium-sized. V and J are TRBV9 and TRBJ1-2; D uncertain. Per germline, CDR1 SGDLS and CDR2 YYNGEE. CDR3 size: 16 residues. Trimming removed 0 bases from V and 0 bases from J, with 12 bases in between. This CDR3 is CASSVAKADPNYGYTF. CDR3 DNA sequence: TGTGCCAGCAGCGTAGCGAAGGCAGACCCTAACTATGGCTACACCTTC.

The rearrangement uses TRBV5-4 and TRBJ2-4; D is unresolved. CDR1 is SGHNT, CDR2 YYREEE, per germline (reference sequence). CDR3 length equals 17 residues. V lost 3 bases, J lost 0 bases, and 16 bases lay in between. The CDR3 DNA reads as TGTGCCAGCAGCTCCTCACTCGGGCTTCTAGCCAAAAACATTCAGTACTTC. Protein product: CASSSSLGLLAKNIQYF.

As DNA, the CDR3 is TGTGCCAGCATCATCGCTAGCGGAAGCACAGATACGCAGTATTTT. Protein: CASIIASGSTDTQYF. The chain carries TRBV2 and TRBJ2-3, with TRBD2 matching 7 bases. J lost 0 bases, V lost 7 bases, and 7 bases had no gene match. Germline CDR1 SNHLY, CDR2 FYNNEI. The CDR3 extends over 15 amino acids. Filled out from reference TRBV2 and TRBJ2-3, the complete variable domain reads EPEVTQTPSHQVTQMGQEVILRCVPISNHLYFYWYRQILGQKVEFLVSFYNNEISEKSEIFDDQFSVERPDGSNFTLKIRSTKLEDSAMYFCASIIASGSTDTQYFGPGTRLTVL.

The CDR3 DNA sequence: TGTGCCAGCAGCGGGGGACAGCGGGGCCAAGAGACCCAGTACTTC. It codes for CASSGGQRGQETQYF. V and J are TRBV9 and TRBJ2-5, with D perhaps assigned TRBD1 or TRBD2 (7 bases each). Trimming cost V 3 bases and J 1 base, with 13 bases left between them. This CDR3 spans 15 amino acids. CDR1 is SGDLS and CDR2 is YYNGEE in the germline V gene.

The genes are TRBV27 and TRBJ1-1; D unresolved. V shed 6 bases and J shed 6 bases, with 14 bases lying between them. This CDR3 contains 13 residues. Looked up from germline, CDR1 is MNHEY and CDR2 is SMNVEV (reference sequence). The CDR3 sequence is CASSLRRSSEAFF. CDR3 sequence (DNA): TGTGCCAGCAGCCTGCGGCGGTCTTCTGAAGCTTTCTTT.

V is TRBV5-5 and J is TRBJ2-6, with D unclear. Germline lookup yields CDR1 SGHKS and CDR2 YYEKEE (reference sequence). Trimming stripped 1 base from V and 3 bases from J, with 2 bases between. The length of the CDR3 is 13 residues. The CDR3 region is CASSLFGANVLTF. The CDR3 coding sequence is TGTGCCAGCAGCTTGTTTGGGGCCAACGTCCTGACTTTC.

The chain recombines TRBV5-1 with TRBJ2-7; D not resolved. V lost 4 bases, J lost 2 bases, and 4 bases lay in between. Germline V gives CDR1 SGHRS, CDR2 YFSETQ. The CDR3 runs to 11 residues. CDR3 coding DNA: TGCGCCAGCAGCCGAGCCTACGAGCAGTACTTC. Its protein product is CASSRAYEQYF.

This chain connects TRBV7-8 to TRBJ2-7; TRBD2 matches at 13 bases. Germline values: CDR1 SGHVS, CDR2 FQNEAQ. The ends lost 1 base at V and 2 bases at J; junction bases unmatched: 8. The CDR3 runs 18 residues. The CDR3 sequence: CASSLDSLAGGLAYEQYF. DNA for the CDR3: TGTGCCAGCAGCTTAGACTCACTAGCGGGAGGGCTTGCCTACGAGCAGTACTTC.

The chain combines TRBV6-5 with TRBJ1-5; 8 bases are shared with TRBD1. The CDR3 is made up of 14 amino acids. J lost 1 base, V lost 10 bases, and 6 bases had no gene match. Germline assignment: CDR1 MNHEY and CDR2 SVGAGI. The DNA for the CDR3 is TGTGCCACTGGGCGGGACAGGAGCAATCAGCCCCAGCATTTT. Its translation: CATGRDRSNQPQHF.

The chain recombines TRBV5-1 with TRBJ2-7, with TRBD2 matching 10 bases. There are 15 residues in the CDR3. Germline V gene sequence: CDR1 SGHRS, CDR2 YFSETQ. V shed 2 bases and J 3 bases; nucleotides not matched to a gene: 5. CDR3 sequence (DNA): TGCGCCAGCAGCTTATCCGGGACTAGCGTCTACGAGCAGTACTTC. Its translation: CASSLSGTSVYEQYF.

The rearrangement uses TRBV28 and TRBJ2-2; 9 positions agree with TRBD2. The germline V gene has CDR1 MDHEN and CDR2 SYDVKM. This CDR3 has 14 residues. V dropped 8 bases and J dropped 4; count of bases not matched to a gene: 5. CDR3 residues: CASLAGAVTGELFF. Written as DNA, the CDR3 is TGTGCCAGCTTAGCGGGAGCGGTCACCGGGGAGCTGTTTTTT. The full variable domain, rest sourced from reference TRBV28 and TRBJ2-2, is DVKVTQSSRYLVKRTGEKVFLECVQDMDHENMFWYRQDPGLGLRLIYFSYDVKMKEKGDIPEGYSVSREKKERFSLILESASTNQTSMYLCASLAGAVTGELFFGEGSRLTVL.

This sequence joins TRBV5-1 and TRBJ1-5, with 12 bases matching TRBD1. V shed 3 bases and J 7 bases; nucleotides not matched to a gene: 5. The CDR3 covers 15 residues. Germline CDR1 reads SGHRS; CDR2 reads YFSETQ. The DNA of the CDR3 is TGCGCCAGCAGCTCCACCGGGACAGGGGGCCAGCCCCAGCATTTT. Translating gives CASSSTGTGGQPQHF.

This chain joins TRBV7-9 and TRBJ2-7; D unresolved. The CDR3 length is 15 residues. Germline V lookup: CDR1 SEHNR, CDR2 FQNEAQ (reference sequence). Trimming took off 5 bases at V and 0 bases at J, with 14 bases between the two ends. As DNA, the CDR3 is TGTGCCAGCAGCCAGATAGGAGACTTCTCCTACGAGCAGTACTTC. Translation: CASSQIGDFSYEQYF.

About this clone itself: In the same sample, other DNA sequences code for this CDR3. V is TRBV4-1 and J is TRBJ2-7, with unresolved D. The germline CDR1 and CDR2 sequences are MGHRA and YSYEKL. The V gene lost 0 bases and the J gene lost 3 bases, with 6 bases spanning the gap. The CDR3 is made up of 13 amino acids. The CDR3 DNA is TGCGCCAGCAGCCAAGATTCGTTCTACGAGCAGTACTTC. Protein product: CASSQDSFYEQYF.